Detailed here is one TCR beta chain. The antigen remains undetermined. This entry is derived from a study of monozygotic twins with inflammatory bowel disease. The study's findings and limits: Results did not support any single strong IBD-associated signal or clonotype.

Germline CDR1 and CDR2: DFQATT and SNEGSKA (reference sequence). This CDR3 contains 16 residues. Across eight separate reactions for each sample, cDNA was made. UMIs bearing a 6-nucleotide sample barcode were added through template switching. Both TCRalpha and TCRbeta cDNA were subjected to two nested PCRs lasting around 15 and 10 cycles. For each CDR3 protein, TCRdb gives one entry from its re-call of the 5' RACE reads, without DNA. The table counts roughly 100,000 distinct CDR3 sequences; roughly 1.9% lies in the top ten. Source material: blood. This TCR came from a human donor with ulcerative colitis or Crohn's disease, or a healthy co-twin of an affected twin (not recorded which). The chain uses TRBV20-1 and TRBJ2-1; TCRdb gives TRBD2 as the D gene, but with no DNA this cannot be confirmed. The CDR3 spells CSARRPGLTRQNEQFF.